This T cell receptor beta chain was observed in a study of monozygotic twins with inflammatory bowel disease. This CDR3 has 15 amino acids. Comments on this clonotype: Its antigen is still unknown.

Study findings and constraints: The data gave no support to a single strong IBD-associated signal or clonotype. Using the inverse Simpson index, IBD patients had lower TCRbeta diversity than healthy co-twins.

Molecular identifiers with 6-nucleotide sample barcodes were added during cDNA synthesis via template switching. TCRdb reworked the 5' RACE reads into one entry per CDR3 protein, no DNA. This sample contains around 200,000 distinct CDR3 sequences. The origin of this receptor is a human donor with ulcerative colitis or Crohn's disease, or a healthy co-twin of an affected twin (not recorded which). The gene calls are TRBV12-3 or TRBV12-4 and TRBJ2-5; TCRdb's D gene call, TRBD1, goes unchecked for lack of DNA. Sequencing used blood. The CDR3 reads CASSPGGGMSETQYF.